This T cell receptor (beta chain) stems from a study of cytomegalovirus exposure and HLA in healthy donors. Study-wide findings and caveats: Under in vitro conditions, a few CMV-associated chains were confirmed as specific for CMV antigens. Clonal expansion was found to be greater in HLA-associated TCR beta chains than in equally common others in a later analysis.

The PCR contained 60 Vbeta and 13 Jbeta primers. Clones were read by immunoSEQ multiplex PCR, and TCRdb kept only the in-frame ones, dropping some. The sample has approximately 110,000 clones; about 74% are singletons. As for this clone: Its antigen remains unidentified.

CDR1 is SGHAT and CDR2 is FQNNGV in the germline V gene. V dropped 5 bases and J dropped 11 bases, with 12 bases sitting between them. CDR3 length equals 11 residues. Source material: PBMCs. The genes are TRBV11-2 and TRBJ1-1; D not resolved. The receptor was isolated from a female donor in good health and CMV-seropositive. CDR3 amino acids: CASSPIGEAFF. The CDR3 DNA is TGTGCCAGCAGCCCCATTGGGGAGGCTTTCTTT.